Below, 10 T cell receptor beta chains from the same sample are listed, as sequenced in a study of lymphopenia after photon versus proton radiotherapy. TCRdb's copy holds only in-frame clones and misses some; the assay was immunoSEQ multiplex PCR. This sample carries some 30,000 clones, nearly 95% of them seen once, and the ten largest clones take about 0.66%. The sequenced sample was peripheral blood, obtained from a patient treated with photon-based radiotherapy. These receptors originate from a woman in her 50s with cholangiocarcinoma.

This chain joins TRBV28 and TRBJ1-1, with unresolved D. V was clipped by 1 base and J by 0 bases, with 12 bases between them. Germline V gene sequence: CDR1 MDHEN, CDR2 SYDVKM. This CDR3 contains 16 residues. In DNA form, the CDR3 reads TGTGCCAGCAGTTTATCGTCCATGGGCTTGAACACTGAAGCTTTCTTT. It codes for CASSLSSMGLNTEAFF.

The chain couples TRBV5-1 to TRBJ1-4; D not certain. CDR3 size: 14 residues. From germline, CDR1 is SGHRS and CDR2 YFSETQ. Trimming removed 0 bases at V and 7 bases at J, with 10 bases between. For the CDR3, the DNA is TGCGCCAGCAGCTTGGGGATGGTGGCTGAAAAACTGTTTTTT. Translated: CASSLGMVAEKLFF. Together with reference TRBV5-1 and TRBJ1-4, the CDR3 gives the full variable domain: KAGVTQTPRYLIKTRGQQVTLSCSPISGHRSVSWYQQTPGQGLQFLFEYFSETQRNKGNFPGRFSGRQFSNSRSEMNVSTLELGDSALYLCASSLGMVAEKLFFGSGTQLSVL.

This clone was recorded once. The chain carries TRBV2 and TRBJ2-3; unclear D gene. The CDR3 totals 14 residues. The V and J ends lost 5 bases and 2 bases respectively, with 11 bases between them. CDR1 SNHLY and CDR2 FYNNEI come from the germline V gene. CDR3 nucleotide sequence: TGTGCCAGCAGTTACGACACCATCACAGATACGCAGTATTTT. Protein: CASSYDTITDTQYF.

This clone was detected once. V is TRBV2 and J is TRBJ1-5; weak D call: TRBD1 (5 bases). Germline V CDR1 and CDR2: SNHLY, FYNNEI. This CDR3 has 13 amino acids. V dropped 6 bases and J dropped 9 bases, with 15 bases sitting between them. CDR3 sequence: CASRTDSQGPQHF. DNA of the CDR3: TGTGCCAGCAGAACCGACAGCCAAGGGCCCCAGCATTTT.

V usage is TRBV19 and J usage is TRBJ1-1; D ambiguous. Germline V lookup: CDR1 LNHDA, CDR2 SQIVND (reference sequence). The V gene lost 3 bases and the J gene lost 1 base, with 6 bases spanning the gap. This CDR3 contains 13 residues. CDR3 sequence (DNA): TGTGCCAGTAGTATTGAGGGGAACACTGAAGCTTTCTTT. This gives the protein CASSIEGNTEAFF. The variable domain in full, completed from reference TRBV19 and TRBJ1-1, reads DGGITQSPKYLFRKEGQNVTLSCEQNLNHDAMYWYRQDPGQGLRLIYYSQIVNDFQKGDIAEGYSVSREKKESFPLTVTSAQKNPTAFYLCASSIEGNTEAFFGQGTRLTVV.

This chain joins TRBV4-3 and TRBJ1-2; TRBD1 matches 7 bases. This CDR3 contains 13 residues. The trim removed 1 base at V and 8 bases at J, leaving 4 bases unmatched. The V gene's germline CDR1 is LGHNA and CDR2 YSLEER. The CDR3 reads CASSQVDRSGYTF. The CDR3 DNA reads as TGCGCCAGCAGCCAAGTGGACAGGAGCGGCTACACCTTC.

This sequence joins TRBV7-2 and TRBJ1-3; D gene ambiguous. V lost 6 bases and J lost 7, with 7 bases in between. The CDR3 extends over 11 amino acids. CDR1 is SGHTA and CDR2 is FQGNSA in the germline V gene. This CDR3 reads CASRVGNTIYF. In DNA form, the CDR3 reads TGTGCCAGCAGGGTAGGGAACACCATATATTTT.

The chain links TRBV7-2 to TRBJ2-2; 7 positions agree with TRBD2. Trimming took 1 base from V and 2 from J; bases not matched to a gene: 4. Germline V lookup: CDR1 SGHTA, CDR2 FQGNSA. CDR3 length: 16 residues. The CDR3 coding sequence is TGTGCCAGCAGCTTAGGGGGAGGGCCTAACACCGGGGAGCTGTTTTTT. It specifies CASSLGGGPNTGELFF. The full variable domain, completed using reference TRBV7-2 and TRBJ2-2, is GAGVSQSPSNKVTEKGKDVELRCDPISGHTALYWYRQSLGQGLEFLIYFQGNSAPDKSGLPSDRFSAERTGGSVSTLTIQRTQQEDSAVYLCASSLGGGPNTGELFFGEGSRLTVL.

J is TRBJ2-3 and V is TRBV18, with 13 nucleotides matching TRBD2. CDR3 size: 17 residues. Germline V lookup: CDR1 KGHSH, CDR2 LQKENI. With V trimmed by 4 bases and J by 1 base, 5 bases remained unmatched. In DNA form, the CDR3 reads TGTGCCAGCTCACTTACAGGACTAGCGGGGGGCACAGATACGCAGTATTTT. Protein: CASSLTGLAGGTDTQYF. The whole variable domain, filled in from reference TRBV18 and TRBJ2-3, reads NAGVMQNPRHLVRRRGQEARLRCSPMKGHSHVYWYRQLPEEGLKFMVYLQKENIIDESGMPKERFSAEFPKEGPSILRIQQVVRGDSAAYFCASSLTGLAGGTDTQYFGPGTRLTVL.

This rearrangement joins TRBV7-6 to TRBJ1-1; D gene uncertain. The germline V gene encodes CDR1 SGHVS and CDR2 FNYEAQ. The CDR3 has 14 amino acids. V dropped 2 bases and J dropped 1 base, with 8 bases sitting between them. The CDR3 loop reads CASSLTRQNTEAFF. The CDR3 nucleotides are TGTGCCAGCAGCTTAACCCGACAGAACACTGAAGCTTTCTTT.